The rows below give T cell receptor beta chains drawn from one sample of a study of shared clonotypes between healthy human individuals. TCRdb's table, derived via immunoSEQ multiplex PCR, lists solely in-frame clones and lacks some. The profile covers some 1.4 million clones, with over 95% appearing a single time and 0.95% to 1.5% taken by the ten largest. The sample taken for sequencing was naive CD4+ T cells sorted from blood. The receptors were gathered from a man aged 25-45 years in good health. Each CDR3 is given with its conserved first and last residue. D genes are given only for firm matches. Expanded clones are given a class, and other clones once, few, many or no size at all.

d_call	clone_size	v_call	j_call	cdr3_aa	cdr3_nt
.	.	TRBV4-1	TRBJ2-1	CASSRPIGSSYNEQFF	TGCGCCAGCAGCCGACCAATCGGATCCTCCTACAATGAGCAGTTCTTC
.	.	TRBV7-2	TRBJ2-1	CASSLVINEQFF	TGTGCCAGCAGCTTAGTTATCAATGAGCAGTTCTTC
.	.	TRBV5-6	TRBJ2-2	CASSGSNTGELFF	TGTGCCAGCAGCGGGTCGAACACCGGGGAGCTGTTTTTT
TRBD1	.	TRBV7-2	TRBJ2-5	CASSRGQGLQTQYF	TGTGCCAGCAGCCGCGGACAGGGTTTGCAGACCCAGTACTTC
.	.	TRBV5-1	TRBJ1-4	CASSHSATNEKLFF	TGCGCCAGCAGCCACAGTGCAACTAATGAAAAACTGTTTTTT
.	.	TRBV19	TRBJ2-7	CASSMIWGAYEQYF	TGTGCCAGTAGTATGATTTGGGGGGCCTACGAGCAGTACTTC
.	.	TRBV10-3	TRBJ2-1	CAISGGTGRNEQFF	TGTGCCATCAGTGGTGGCACAGGGCGGAATGAGCAGTTCTTC
.	.	TRBV5-8	TRBJ1-5	CASSLRHQPQHF	TGTGCCAGCAGCTTGCGGCACCAGCCCCAGCATTTT
.	.	TRBV28	TRBJ2-1	CASSLVAGHNEQFF	TGTGCCAGCAGTTTGGTCGCGGGACATAATGAGCAGTTCTTC
.	.	TRBV19	TRBJ2-1	CASSIDRFLAQFF	TGTGCCAGTAGTATAGATCGGTTCCTAGCACAGTTCTTC
TRBD2	.	TRBV18	TRBJ2-3	CASSPFSSGPTDTQYF	TGTGCCAGCTCACCATTTTCTAGCGGCCCCACAGATACGCAGTATTTT
TRBD1	.	TRBV5-1	TRBJ2-1	CASGPGGSYNEQFF	TGCGCCAGCGGTCCAGGGGGTTCATACAATGAGCAGTTCTTC
.	.	TRBV6-1	TRBJ2-1	CATRRDTLNEQFF	TGTGCCACTCGCCGGGACACCCTCAATGAGCAGTTCTTC
TRBD1	.	TRBV28	TRBJ2-7	CASRSGQGPYEQYF	TGTGCCAGCAGGTCGGGACAGGGTCCCTACGAGCAGTACTTC
TRBD1	.	TRBV18	TRBJ2-7	CASSPQGASYEQYF	TGTGCCAGCTCACCGCAGGGGGCGAGCTACGAGCAGTACTTC
.	once	TRBV6-1	TRBJ2-6	CASSENVPAANVLTF	TGTGCCAGCAGTGAAAACGTCCCGGCGGCCAACGTCCTGACTTTC
.	.	TRBV9	TRBJ2-3	CASSPSRGTSSTDTQYF	TGTGCCAGCAGCCCGAGCCGGGGAACATCAAGCACAGATACGCAGTATTTT
.	few	TRBV5-1	TRBJ1-5	CASSLEGTSSNQPQHF	TGCGCCAGCAGCTTGGAGGGGACATCTAGCAATCAGCCCCAGCATTTT
.	.	TRBV5-1	TRBJ2-1	CASSLERGRNEQFF	TGCGCCAGCAGCTTGGAACGGGGGCGGAATGAGCAGTTCTTC
.	.	TRBV28	TRBJ1-1	CASSMRPRQTEAFF	TGTGCCAGCAGTATGAGGCCCCGGCAGACTGAAGCTTTCTTT
.	once	TRBV25-1	TRBJ2-7	CASSERNSLYEQYF	TGTGCCAGCAGTGAAAGGAACAGTTTGTACGAGCAGTACTTC
.	.	TRBV4-1	TRBJ1-1	CASSQVRGNTEAFF	TGCGCCAGCAGCCAAGTCCGGGGCAACACTGAAGCTTTCTTT
TRBD1	.	TRBV10-1	TRBJ1-1	CASSPGTGTGTEAFF	TGCGCCAGCAGTCCCGGGACAGGGACGGGGACTGAAGCTTTCTTT
.	.	TRBV18	TRBJ1-2	CASSPRGDLANYGYTF	TGTGCCAGCTCACCAAGGGGGGACCTAGCTAACTATGGCTACACCTTC
.	.	TRBV5-1	TRBJ2-6	CASSLSNMASGANVLTF	TGCGCCAGCAGCCTCTCCAACATGGCCTCTGGGGCCAACGTCCTGACTTTC
TRBD2	.	TRBV5-4	TRBJ2-1	CASSLAGTSGYNEQFF	TGTGCCAGCAGCCTAGCCGGGACTAGCGGCTACAATGAGCAGTTCTTC
.	.	TRBV4-2	TRBJ1-4	CASSQTSDRTQFREKLFF	TGTGCCAGCAGCCAAACCTCAGACCGGACACAGTTTCGTGAAAAACTGTTTTTT
TRBD1	.	TRBV7-3	TRBJ1-1	CASSLTGTGNTEAFF	TGTGCCAGCAGCTTAACCGGGACAGGTAACACTGAAGCTTTCTTT
.	.	TRBV2	TRBJ1-2	CASRDTSSSGYTF	TGTGCCAGCAGGGACACTTCTTCGAGTGGCTACACCTTC
.	.	TRBV21-1	TRBJ2-2	CASSKELGRANTGELFF	TGTGCCAGCAGCAAAGAGTTGGGGCGTGCGAACACCGGGGAGCTGTTTTTT
.	.	TRBV11-2	TRBJ1-2	CASSRPGGRRSGYTF	TGTGCCAGCAGCCGGCCGGGAGGCCGGCGGAGTGGCTACACCTTC
.	.	TRBV7-3	TRBJ2-3	CASSLSSSLTDTQYF	TGTGCCAGCAGCCTTAGCTCCTCACTCACAGATACGCAGTATTTT
.	.	TRBV7-2	TRBJ2-3	CASSSSSTDTQYF	TGTGCCAGCAGCTCCTCAAGCACAGATACGCAGTATTTT
TRBD2	.	TRBV19	TRBJ2-2	CASSIQREMGLFF	TGTGCCAGTAGTATACAGCGGGAGATGGGGCTGTTTTTT
.	.	TRBV7-3	TRBJ1-2	CASSPSPGHYGYTF	TGTGCCAGCAGCCCTTCTCCAGGCCACTATGGCTACACCTTC
.	.	TRBV9	TRBJ2-2	CASSVGQGDGGELFF	TGTGCCAGCAGCGTAGGGCAAGGCGATGGTGGGGAGCTGTTTTTT
.	.	TRBV27	TRBJ2-3	CASRRWGTSDTQYF	TGTGCCAGCAGGAGGTGGGGCACCTCAGATACGCAGTATTTT
.	.	TRBV28	TRBJ2-7	CASRPRVKLYEQYF	TGTGCCAGCAGGCCGCGGGTAAAGCTCTACGAGCAGTACTTC
.	.	TRBV6-1	TRBJ2-1	CASSARDPRVGNEQFF	TGTGCCAGCAGTGCCCGGGACCCACGGGTTGGGAATGAGCAGTTCTTC
.	.	TRBV7-2	TRBJ2-5	CASSLVGTQETQYF	TGTGCCAGCAGCTTAGTGGGGACCCAAGAGACCCAGTACTTC
.	.	TRBV18	TRBJ2-7	CASSPAMWEVNFYEQYF	TGTGCCAGCTCACCCGCGATGTGGGAAGTCAACTTCTACGAGCAGTACTTC
TRBD1	.	TRBV30	TRBJ1-5	CAWSSTGGYYQPQHF	TGTGCCTGGAGTTCCACAGGGGGCTATTATCAGCCCCAGCATTTT
.	few	TRBV9	TRBJ1-5	CASSVGSNQPQHF	TGTGCCAGCAGCGTGGGTAGCAATCAGCCCCAGCATTTT
TRBD2	.	TRBV5-8	TRBJ2-3	CASSISLTSGSTDTQYF	TGTGCCAGCAGTATTTCTCTGACTAGCGGGAGTACAGATACGCAGTATTTT
.	.	TRBV19	TRBJ1-1	CASSVKGPPNTEAFF	TGTGCCAGTAGTGTGAAGGGACCGCCGAACACTGAAGCTTTCTTT
TRBD2	.	TRBV27	TRBJ2-1	CASSGGTTHNEQFF	TGTGCCAGCAGTGGGGGGACTACGCACAATGAGCAGTTCTTC
.	.	TRBV5-1	TRBJ1-5	CASSLVGAGDQPQHF	TGCGCCAGCAGCTTGGTGGGGGCCGGGGATCAGCCCCAGCATTTT
.	few	TRBV18	TRBJ2-3	CASSSTDTQYF	TGTGCCAGCTCAAGCACAGATACGCAGTATTTT
.	.	TRBV7-6	TRBJ2-7	CASSSRRDSYEQYF	TGTGCCAGCAGCTCCCGGAGGGACAGCTACGAGCAGTACTTC
.	.	TRBV19	TRBJ2-6	CASSSRDPANGANVLTF	TGTGCCAGTAGTAGCCGGGATCCGGCCAATGGGGCCAACGTCCTGACTTTC
.	.	TRBV5-4	TRBJ2-1	CASSFNRSFSSYNEQFF	TGTGCCAGCAGCTTCAATCGATCCTTTAGCTCCTACAATGAGCAGTTCTTC
TRBD1	.	TRBV6-1	TRBJ2-7	CASQGQGFVQQYF	TGTGCCAGCCAGGGACAGGGGTTCGTGCAGCAGTACTTC
TRBD2	.	TRBV5-4	TRBJ2-7	CASSLGLAAREQYF	TGTGCCAGCAGCTTGGGACTAGCCGCCCGCGAGCAGTACTTC
TRBD1	.	TRBV7-9	TRBJ2-7	CASSHQGARYEQYF	TGTGCCAGCAGCCACCAGGGGGCGCGGTACGAGCAGTACTTC
TRBD1	.	TRBV18	TRBJ1-5	CASSPQVGQEPQHF	TGTGCCAGCTCACCACAGGTGGGACAGGAGCCCCAGCATTTT
TRBD2	.	TRBV5-1	TRBJ2-2	CASSLLLADYTGELFF	TGCGCCAGCAGCTTGTTACTAGCGGATTACACCGGGGAGCTGTTTTTT
TRBD2	.	TRBV11-3	TRBJ2-5	CASSARLAGGETQYF	TGTGCCAGCAGCGCTAGACTAGCGGGAGGGGAGACCCAGTACTTC
TRBD1	.	TRBV5-1	TRBJ2-7	CASSLGQGAYEQYF	TGCGCCAGCAGCTTGGGCCAGGGGGCCTACGAGCAGTACTTC
.	.	TRBV27	TRBJ2-2	CASRPLSLIGELFF	TGTGCCAGCAGGCCCTTATCGCTCATCGGGGAGCTGTTTTTT